This is a list of T cell receptor beta chains from one sample in a study of control samples from healthy donors and cancer patients. Produced via immunoSEQ multiplex PCR; TCRdb's table is partial and in-frame only. This table holds around 120,000 clones, around 87% found once. Sequencing was carried out using blood. These receptors were taken from a man aged 55 to 70 in good health. Both conserved end residues are part of each CDR3. Fields, in order: V gene, D gene, J gene, CDR3 protein. The D gene is left open where the match is weak.

>TRBV7-9|-|TRBJ2-7
CASSLLVQGEQYF
>TRBV18|-|TRBJ1-5
CASSYGGDGQPQHF
>TRBV13|TRBD1|TRBJ1-6
CASSRQGYNSPLHF
>TRBV13|-|TRBJ1-1
CASSLPPGTEAFF
>TRBV30|-|TRBJ1-5
CASSVSNQPQHF
>TRBV27|TRBD1|TRBJ1-6
CASRPGTGVSPLHF
>TRBV11-2|-|TRBJ1-5
CASSSSTGTNQPQHF
>TRBV24-1|-|TRBJ1-5
CATSDGLGRNNQPQHF
>TRBV11-2|TRBD1|TRBJ1-3
CASSLDQGTASGNTIYF
>TRBV19|TRBD2|TRBJ2-5
CASSWGGQETQYF
>TRBV25-1|-|TRBJ2-7
CASSEAASYEQYF
>TRBV5-4|-|TRBJ2-3
CASSLLLQGSTDTQYF
>TRBV7-2|-|TRBJ1-4
CASSLNGIGGRTNEKLFF
>TRBV24-1|-|TRBJ1-5
CATSGGDNQPQHF
>TRBV12-3/TRBV12-4|-|TRBJ1-4
CASSFNGEKLFF
>TRBV18|TRBD1|TRBJ2-5
CASSPLRDRTAVYF
>TRBV3-1/TRBV3-2|-|TRBJ1-2
CASSQTGLGYGYTF
>TRBV4-3|-|TRBJ2-7
CASSPDNMAGTYEQYF
>TRBV19|TRBD1|TRBJ1-1
CASSKTGGLTNTEAFF
>TRBV6-4|-|TRBJ1-1
CASSETTENTEAFF
>TRBV5-1|-|TRBJ2-3
CASSLSGSLTDTQYF
>TRBV14|-|TRBJ1-5
CASSRFQDQPQHF
>TRBV28|TRBD1|TRBJ1-1
CASTIPGTGYTEAFF
>TRBV7-9|TRBD1|TRBJ1-6
CASSPAGGTVNSPLHF
>TRBV9|-|TRBJ1-1
CASSVVSRGGAEAFF
>TRBV19|TRBD1|TRBJ1-5
CASSHRGPNQPQHF
>TRBV10-2|TRBD1|TRBJ2-6
CATQTGGSGANVLTF
>TRBV19|-|TRBJ1-5
CASSYDAAYSQPQHF
>TRBV7-2|-|TRBJ1-3
CASSPRGGESGNTIYF
>TRBV6-5|-|TRBJ1-1
CASSRQVNTEAFF
>TRBV12-3/TRBV12-4|-|TRBJ2-2
CASSFHTGELFF
>TRBV6-5|-|TRBJ1-6
CASSYAGTNSPLHF
>TRBV28|-|TRBJ2-7
CASSSDLTGSEQYF
>TRBV10-1|-|TRBJ2-7
CASSETGGQKYF
>TRBV18|-|TRBJ1-6
CASSPTVNSPLHF
>TRBV9|-|TRBJ2-5
CASSVSGFQETQYF
>TRBV19|-|TRBJ1-1
CASSNTPGIGTEAFF
>TRBV5-6|TRBD1|TRBJ1-2
CASSLRGRRDRLNYGYTF
>TRBV18|-|TRBJ2-7
CASSPQLEGEQYF
>TRBV18|TRBD1|TRBJ2-7
CASSTGAPSYEQYF
>TRBV7-2|-|TRBJ1-4
CASSLGGAANEKLFF